This TCR beta chain was profiled in a study of blood T cell repertoires in COVID-19. Study-level information: COVID-19 samples, acute and convalescent, were from the United States, Italy and Spain.

With V trimmed by 4 bases and J by 7 bases, 6 bases remained unmatched. CDR1 and CDR2 from the germline V gene are LNHDA and SQIVND (reference sequence). The CDR3 totals 14 residues. Here immunoSEQ multiplex PCR was the method, and the copy in TCRdb shows in-frame clones only, minus some. The data contain about 95,000 clones, roughly 90% of them seen just once; the ten biggest clones take up about 3.7%. The rearrangement joins TRBV19 to TRBJ1-2, with 10 bases identical to TRBD1. The sequence came from a woman aged 65 to 85 with acute or convalescent COVID-19. The sample taken for sequencing was peripheral blood. The CDR3 spells CASSTRQGASGYTF. In DNA, the CDR3 is TGTGCCAGTAGTACCCGACAGGGGGCGAGTGGCTACACCTTC.